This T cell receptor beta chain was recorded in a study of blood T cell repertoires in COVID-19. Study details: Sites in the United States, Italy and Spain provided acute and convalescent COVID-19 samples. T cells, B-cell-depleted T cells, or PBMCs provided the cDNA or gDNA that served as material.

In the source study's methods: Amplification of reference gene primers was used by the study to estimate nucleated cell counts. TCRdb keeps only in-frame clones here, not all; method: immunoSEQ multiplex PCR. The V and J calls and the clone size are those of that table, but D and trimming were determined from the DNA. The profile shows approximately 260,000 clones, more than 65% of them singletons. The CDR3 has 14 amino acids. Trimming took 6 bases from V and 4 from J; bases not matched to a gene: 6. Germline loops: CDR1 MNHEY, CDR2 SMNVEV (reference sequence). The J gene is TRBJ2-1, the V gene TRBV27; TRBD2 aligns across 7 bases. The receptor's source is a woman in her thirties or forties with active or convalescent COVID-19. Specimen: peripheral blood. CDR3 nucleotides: TGTGCCAGCAGGGGGGGGGACCATTACAATGAGCAGTTCTTC. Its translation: CASRGGDHYNEQFF.